This TCR beta chain was retrieved from a study of tumor T cells in aggressive B-cell lymphoma. Looked up from germline, CDR1 is SQVTM and CDR2 is ANQGSEA. There are 12 residues in the CDR3. Trimming cost V 7 bases and J 7 bases, with 14 bases left between them. Using immunoSEQ multiplex PCR, the repertoire was profiled, and TCRdb retains in-frame clones only, with some absent. Here the sample spans about 5,400 clones, roughly 80% being singletons. The origin of this receptor is an adult with diffuse large B cell lymphoma. The V call is TRBV29-1, the J call TRBJ2-1; the D gene is possibly TRBD2 (6 bases). Sequencing used tumor tissue. The CDR3 nucleotides are TGCAGCGGAACAATTAGCGGAAATGAGCAGTTCTTC. Protein product: CSGTISGNEQFF.